The following is a T cell receptor beta chain sequence with its context. Primers: 60 Vbeta forward and 13 Jbeta reverse. The method was immunoSEQ multiplex PCR; TCRdb's version includes in-frame clones alone and lacks a portion of them. Here the sample spans 140,000 or so clones, around 75% being singletons. This sample was taken from a study of cytomegalovirus exposure and HLA in healthy donors. The CDR3 spans 12 residues. V lost 3 bases and J 8 bases, leaving 11 bases between the germline ends. Germline CDR1 reads SGHDT; CDR2 reads YYEEEE. This TCR came from a woman in her thirties or forties in good health and CMV-seronegative. Sequencing was done on a sample of PBMCs. This chain joins TRBV5-6 and TRBJ1-2; possibly TRBD1 for D (6 bases). The CDR3 nucleotides are TGTGCCAGCAGCTGGACAGAGGACGGCTACACCTTC. Protein product: CASSWTEDGYTF.